The 7 T cell receptor beta chains reported below all come from one sample, sequenced in a study of T cell clones after liver transplantation. Only in-frame clones appear in the TCRdb table, and some are missing; sequencing was by immunoSEQ multiplex PCR. This table holds some 10,000 clones, 70% to 75% found once. Sample: CD4+ T cells from blood, taken 30 to 33 months after liver transplant. The receptors were sampled from a human patient who received a liver transplant. Some T cells may have come from the graft donor.

On this clone itself: The same CDR3 also results from other DNA sequences found in this sample. The chain combines TRBV25-1 with TRBJ1-2; D unclear. The length of the CDR3 is 11 residues. The germline V gene encodes CDR1 MGHDK and CDR2 SYGVNS. The ends were cut back, 10 bases at V and 6 bases at J, with 12 bases in the middle. CDR3 amino acids: CATDTEDGYTF. Here the CDR3 DNA reads TGTGCCACCGATACTGAGGATGGCTACACCTTC.

By sample share, this clone is large. CDR3 sequence: CASSDSAGSSDTQYF. The CDR3 DNA sequence: TGTGCCAGCAGTGATTCGGCAGGGTCATCGGATACGCAGTATTTT. The chain is built from TRBV6-1 and TRBJ2-3; D possibly corresponds to TRBD1 (5 bases). The CDR3 is 15 amino acids. The germline CDR1 and CDR2 sequences are MNHNS and SASEGT. The V gene lost 3 bases and the J gene lost 6 bases, with 16 bases spanning the gap.

Within the sample, this clone is medium-sized (0.01 to 0.1%). The chain carries TRBV5-6 and TRBJ2-2; TRBD1 aligns across 8 bases. CDR3 length: 16 amino acids. V was pared by 4 bases and J by 0 bases, with 5 bases of the junction left unmatched. Germline lookup yields CDR1 SGHDT and CDR2 YYEEEE. CDR3 in amino acids: CASSPMDRANTGELFF. The DNA for the CDR3 is TGTGCCAGCAGCCCGATGGACAGGGCGAACACCGGGGAGCTGTTTTTT.

There are a few counts of this clone. The genes are TRBV30 and TRBJ2-1; 10 bases are shared with TRBD1. The CDR3 spans 14 residues. Germline loops: CDR1 GTSNPN, CDR2 SVGIG (reference sequence). V dropped 5 bases and J dropped 5; count of bases not matched to a gene: 6. The CDR3 DNA follows: TGTGCCTGGGGAACGGGACAGGGGCACAATGAGCAGTTCTTC. Amino acid sequence: CAWGTGQGHNEQFF.

This sequence joins TRBV6-5 and TRBJ2-7, with TRBD2 identical over 8 bases. The germline V gene encodes CDR1 MNHEY and CDR2 SVGAGI. The CDR3 is made up of 14 amino acids. The J segment lost 2 bases and the V segment lost 0 bases, leaving 0 bases of the junction unmatched. CDR3: CASSYSTSAYEQYV. CDR3 sequence (DNA): TGTGCCAGCAGTTACTCGACTAGCGCCTACGAGCAGTACGTC.

The chain carries TRBV4-3 and TRBJ1-2; no definite D call. The germline CDR1 and CDR2 sequences are LGHNA and YSLEER. The CDR3 contains 14 residues. Trimming shortened V by 3 bases and J by 1 base, and 9 bases separated the two germline ends. The CDR3 here is CASSQGGGNYGYTF. In DNA form, the CDR3 reads TGCGCCAGCAGCCAGGGTGGAGGTAACTATGGCTACACCTTC.

In its sample, this clone ranks as medium-sized. The genes are TRBV19 and TRBJ1-1, with unresolved D. Trimming pared 7 bases from V and 1 base from J, leaving 7 bases between. The CDR3 has 12 residues. From germline, CDR1 is LNHDA and CDR2 SQIVND (reference sequence). The CDR3 DNA reads TGTGCCAGTAAACAGCCGAACACTGAAGCTTTCTTT. Residues: CASKQPNTEAFF.